The next 29 T cell receptor beta chains were all read from a single sample in a study of blood T cells in healthy people across ages. Alongside a J-beta primer mix, a sample-barcoded 5' primer served in a second PCR lasting 7 to 11 cycles. TCRdb re-called the 5' RACE reads through MiXCR, storing one row per CDR3 protein. The data contain some 1.1 million distinct CDR3 sequences, roughly two fifths of them seen just once; the ten biggest clones take up about an eighth. The material sequenced was blood. The receptors shown here come from a man aged 18 to 30 in good health.

V gene TRBV9 combines with J gene TRBJ1-2, with 8 bases that match TRBD1. This CDR3 has 14 amino acids. The trim removed 4 bases at V and 8 bases at J, leaving 10 bases unmatched. CDR1 SGDLS and CDR2 YYNGEE come from the germline V gene. The DNA for the CDR3 is TGTGCCAGCAGCCAGGACAGGGAAGATATGGGCTACACCTTC. Translating it yields CASSQDREDMGYTF.

This clonotype was picked up many times. The V call is TRBV5-1, the J call TRBJ2-3; D remains unclear. Trimming took 0 bases from V and 0 from J, leaving 8 bases between them. CDR1 SGHRS and CDR2 YFSETQ come from the germline V gene. The CDR3 has 15 amino acids. The CDR3 DNA reads as TGCGCCAGCAGCTTGGGCGGAACTAGCACAGATACGCAGTATTTT. It is translated as CASSLGGTSTDTQYF.

In its sample, this clonotype was seen a few times. The CDR3 DNA sequence: TGTGCCAGCAGCTTGGGTTGGACAGGGAGTTACGAGCAGTACTTC. Amino acid sequence: CASSLGWTGSYEQYF. This chain connects TRBV7-2 to TRBJ2-7; 8 nucleotides align to TRBD1. Trimming removed 3 bases from V and 4 bases from J; junction bases left unmatched: 8. CDR1 and CDR2 from the germline V gene are SGHTA and FQGNSA. This CDR3 is built from 15 residues.

The sample holds a few counts of this clonotype. This sequence joins TRBV3-1 and TRBJ2-1, with unresolved D. The CDR3 has 14 residues. Trimming pared 4 bases from V and 6 bases from J, leaving 13 bases between. Germline CDR1 and CDR2: LGHDT and YNNKEL (reference sequence). This CDR3 reads CASSLRARPNEQFF. For the CDR3, the DNA is TGTGCCAGCAGCCTTCGGGCCCGTCCCAATGAGCAGTTCTTC.

This clonotype was recorded a few times. The V and J genes are TRBV7-2 and TRBJ2-7; TRBD2 agrees at 9 bases. The CDR3 has 15 amino acids. Per germline, CDR1 SGHTA and CDR2 FQGNSA. Unmatched junction bases numbered 4, after V lost 3 bases and J lost 1 base. As DNA, the CDR3 is TGTGCCAGCAGCTTTCCCCTAGCGGGGTCCTACGAGCAGTACTTC. It codes for CASSFPLAGSYEQYF.

This clonotype was observed a handful of times. The chain carries TRBV6-1 and TRBJ2-4; 8 nucleotides agree with TRBD2. This CDR3 contains 19 residues. Germline V gene sequence: CDR1 MNHNS, CDR2 SASEGT. The junction had 16 bases not matched to a gene; V was cut back by 6 bases and J by 0 bases. This CDR3 is CASRQISGDTLGAKNIQYF. CDR3 DNA: TGTGCCAGCAGGCAAATTAGCGGGGATACACTAGGAGCCAAAAACATTCAGTACTTC.

This clonotype was recorded a few times. V is TRBV6-5 and J is TRBJ2-5; TRBD2 might be the D (5 bases). In germline, CDR1 is MNHEY, CDR2 SVGAGI. The V end was cut by 5 bases, the J end by 2 bases, with 12 bases between. The CDR3 spans 14 residues. CDR3 sequence reads: CASSERYSQETQYF. The CDR3 DNA sequence: TGTGCCAGCAGTGAGCGGTATTCTCAAGAGACCCAGTACTTC.

The rearrangement uses TRBV4-1 and TRBJ1-1; D uncertain. Between the trimmed V and J ends, which lost 1 base and 5 bases, there was a span of 8 bases. The CDR3 contains 13 residues. Germline V CDR1 and CDR2: MGHRA, YSYEKL. Written as DNA, the CDR3 is TGCGCCAGCAGCCAAGGGGAGCGGACTGAAGCTTTCTTT. It translates to CASSQGERTEAFF.

As for this clonotype: This may be a read error: a much more frequent sequence differs by one nucleotide. The rearrangement joins TRBV9 to TRBJ2-5; D gene uncertain. TRBJ2-7 explains the end of the DNA better; the J call may be wrong. CDR3 length: 12 amino acids. Germline loops: CDR1 SGDLS, CDR2 YYNGEE. The CDR3 bases are TGTGCCAGCAGCGTAGTATGGAGCGAGCAGTACTTC. As protein: CASSVVWSEQYF.

This chain connects TRBV4-1 to TRBJ2-7; 8 nucleotides agree with TRBD2. Germline V gives CDR1 MGHRA, CDR2 YSYEKL. The CDR3 extends over 18 amino acids. The junction had 10 bases not matched to a gene; V was cut back by 0 bases and J by 0 bases. The CDR3 nucleotides are TGCGCCAGCAGCCAAGATCTAGCGGGTTACGACAGCTCCTACGAGCAGTACTTC. Translated: CASSQDLAGYDSSYEQYF.

This rearrangement joins TRBV7-2 to TRBJ2-1; possible D gene TRBD2, 5 bases. The germline CDR1 and CDR2 sequences are SGHTA and FQGNSA. The CDR3 loop spans 14 amino acids. Trimming pared 3 bases from V and 5 bases from J, leaving 11 bases between. CDR3 sequence (DNA): TGTGCCAGCAGCTTTGACTCCGGGGACAATGAGCAGTTCTTC. This sequence encodes CASSFDSGDNEQFF.

This clonotype was observed a handful of times. The chain uses TRBV6-6 and TRBJ1-2; D is perhaps TRBD1 (5 bases). Germline V lookup: CDR1 MNHNY, CDR2 SVGAGI (reference sequence). Trimming stripped 7 bases from V and 7 bases from J, with 13 bases between. CDR3 size: 12 residues. This CDR3 is CASTPQGSGYTF. CDR3 nucleotides: TGTGCCAGCACTCCGCAGGGTAGTGGCTACACCTTC.

The V and J genes are TRBV12-3 or TRBV12-4 and TRBJ1-5; D is unclear. This CDR3 has 15 residues. V shed 3 bases and J shed 4 bases, with 13 bases lying between them. The CDR3 coding sequence is TGTGCCAGCAGTTTTAGTAGGGCAAGTAATCAGCCCCAGCATTTT. Translated, it gives CASSFSRASNQPQHF.

The gene calls are TRBV7-9 and TRBJ2-7, with D possibly matching TRBD1 (6 bases). Germline CDR1 is SEHNR and CDR2 is FQNEAQ (reference sequence). The CDR3 covers 14 residues. Trimming took off 5 bases at V and 3 bases at J, with 14 bases between the two ends. The CDR3 coding sequence is TGTGCCAGCAGCCCGAGGACAGATTTCTACGAGCAGTACTTC. Translating gives CASSPRTDFYEQYF. Filled out from reference TRBV7-9 and TRBJ2-7, the complete variable domain reads DTGVSQNPRHKITKRGQNVTFRCDPISEHNRLYWYRQTLGQGPEFLTYFQNEAQLEKSRLLSDRFSAERPKGSFSTLEIQRTEQGDSAMYLCASSPRTDFYEQYFGPGTRLTVT.

This clonotype was recorded a few times. V and J are TRBV9 and TRBJ1-2; D gene ambiguous. From germline, CDR1 is SGDLS and CDR2 YYNGEE. The CDR3 covers 15 residues. Trimming cost V 0 bases and J 6 bases, with 15 bases left between them. CDR3 protein: CASSVDAGKMDGYTF. CDR3 coding DNA: TGTGCCAGCAGCGTAGATGCGGGGAAAATGGATGGCTACACCTTC.

This chain joins TRBV20-1 and TRBJ2-1; 14 nucleotides match TRBD2. The germline V gene encodes CDR1 DFQATT and CDR2 SNEGSKA (reference sequence). Germline trimming cut 3 bases from V and 8 bases from J; bases unmatched to any gene: 6. The CDR3 has 15 amino acids. CDR3 protein: CSARTSGGAWDEQFF. CDR3 sequence (DNA): TGCAGTGCTAGGACTAGCGGGGGGGCGTGGGATGAGCAGTTCTTC.

The J gene is TRBJ2-5, the V gene TRBV9; D is ambiguous. The CDR3 is 13 residues long. CDR1 is SGDLS and CDR2 is YYNGEE in the germline V gene. Trimming stripped 3 bases from V and 3 bases from J, with 9 bases between. The DNA for the CDR3 is TGTGCCAGCAGCGCTGACTTCGAAGAGACCCAGTACTTC. It encodes CASSADFEETQYF.

The V call is TRBV7-8, the J call TRBJ2-3, with TRBD1 identical over 8 bases. Germline-derived CDR1 and CDR2 are SGHVS and FQNEAQ. With 2 bases clipped from V and 0 bases from J, the junction kept 7 bases outside the gene matches. The CDR3 runs to 17 residues. The CDR3 loop is CASSLIRGQESTDTQYF. CDR3 sequence (DNA): TGTGCCAGCAGCTTAATTAGGGGACAGGAGAGCACAGATACGCAGTATTTT.

The table lists this clonotype with many counts. The CDR3 region is CASSAEVYRRETQYF. The CDR3 bases are TGTGCCAGCAGCGCCGAGGTTTATCGGAGGGAGACCCAGTACTTC. This chain uses TRBV7-9 with TRBJ2-5; D perhaps matches TRBD2 (5 bases). V gave up 5 bases and J gave up 5 bases, with 18 bases separating them. Germline CDR1 and CDR2: SEHNR and FQNEAQ (reference sequence). This CDR3 is 15 amino acids long.

The J gene is TRBJ1-4, the V gene TRBV9, with D unresolved. The CDR3 is 15 residues long. Trimming took 0 bases from V and 7 from J, leaving 13 bases between them. CDR1 and CDR2 from the germline V gene are SGDLS and YYNGEE. CDR3 in amino acids: CASSVAPAAGEKLFF. The CDR3 DNA follows: TGTGCCAGCAGCGTAGCCCCTGCAGCGGGTGAAAAACTGTTTTTT. The full variable domain, completed using reference TRBV9 and TRBJ1-4, is DSGVTQTPKHLITATGQRVTLRCSPRSGDLSVYWYQQSLDQGLQFLIQYYNGEERAKGNILERFSAQQFPDLHSELNLSSLELGDSALYFCASSVAPAAGEKLFFGSGTQLSVL.

A word on this clonotype: One end of the junction is discordant with germline, which a read error may explain. This chain joins TRBV6-5 and TRBJ1-6; the D gene is possibly TRBD1 (6 bases). This CDR3 is built from 15 residues. Germline V gene data show CDR1 as MNHEY and CDR2 as SVGAGI. The CDR3: CASSPLTGTGSPPHF. CDR3 in DNA: TGTGCCAGCAGTCCTTTGACAGGAACGGGTTCACCCCCCCACTTT.

The V call is TRBV14, the J call TRBJ2-7, with D tentatively TRBD1 or TRBD2 (6 bases each). Trimming took off 2 bases at V and 3 bases at J, with 14 bases between the two ends. Germline assignment: CDR1 SGHDN and CDR2 FVKESK. This CDR3 comprises 15 residues. Written as DNA, the CDR3 is TGTGCCAGCAGCCAAAAGGGGGGTGTAGGCTACGAGCAGTACTTC. Its translation: CASSQKGGVGYEQYF. Combining the CDR3 with reference TRBV14 and TRBJ2-7 gives the whole variable domain EAGVTQFPSHSVIEKGQTVTLRCDPISGHDNLYWYRRVMGKEIKFLLHFVKESKQDESGMPNNRFLAERTGGTYSTLKVQPAELEDSGVYFCASSQKGGVGYEQYFGPGTRLTVT.

The chain is built from TRBV12-3 or TRBV12-4 and TRBJ2-5; weak D call: TRBD2 (6 bases). Trimming removed 5 bases from V and 3 bases from J, with 10 bases in between. This CDR3 comprises 13 residues. The chain's CDR3 is CASSGDLEETQYF. CDR3 sequence (DNA): TGTGCCAGCAGTGGGGACTTGGAAGAGACCCAGTACTTC.

This chain uses TRBV5-1 with TRBJ1-1; TRBD1 might be the D (5 bases). The CDR3 extends over 15 amino acids. CDR1 and CDR2 (germline): SGHRS, YFSETQ. V shed 4 bases and J shed 3 bases, with 16 bases lying between them. The CDR3 spells CASSPTWGEDTEAFF. The CDR3, as DNA: TGCGCCAGCAGCCCCACTTGGGGGGAGGACACTGAAGCTTTCTTT.

The DNA for the CDR3 is TGCAGTGCTACGACATGGGGGGGGAACACTGAAGCTTTCTTT. Amino acids: CSATTWGGNTEAFF. J is TRBJ1-1 and V is TRBV20-1; TRBD1 might be the D (5 bases). Germline-derived CDR1 and CDR2 are DFQATT and SNEGSKA (reference sequence). V lost 4 bases and J 1 base, leaving 13 bases between the germline ends. This CDR3 is 14 amino acids long.

To note about this clonotype: This clone may be a read error of a much larger clone one base away. CDR3 DNA: TGCAGTACTAAACAGGCAGGGAACTATGGCTACACCTTC. Residues: CSTKQAGNYGYTF. V and J are TRBV20-1 and TRBJ1-2; a weak D match, TRBD1 (5 bases). V was trimmed by 8 bases and J by 2 bases, leaving 15 bases between them. There are 13 residues in the CDR3. CDR1 is DFQATT and CDR2 is SNEGSKA in the germline V gene (reference sequence).

This clonotype was seen only a few times. This rearrangement joins TRBV4-3 to TRBJ2-5; TRBD2 agrees at 9 bases. After removal of 0 bases from V and 2 bases from J, the junction contained 7 bases not matched to a gene. From germline, CDR1 is LGHNA and CDR2 YSLEER. This CDR3 has 17 amino acids. In DNA form, the CDR3 reads TGCGCCAGCAGCCAAGATTTGGCTAGCGGGGCACAAGAGACCCAGTACTTC. Protein product: CASSQDLASGAQETQYF.

The chain has TRBV27 and TRBJ1-2; 9 bases are a match to TRBD1. V lost 0 bases, J lost 6 bases, and 5 bases stayed unmatched. Germline V lookup: CDR1 MNHEY, CDR2 SMNVEV (reference sequence). This CDR3 region has 15 residues. CDR3 residues: CASSLSPTGGDGYTF. The CDR3 nucleotides are TGTGCCAGCAGTTTATCGCCCACAGGGGGCGATGGCTACACCTTC.

The V call is TRBV28, the J call TRBJ1-1; D remains ambiguous. Trimming took off 3 bases at V and 11 bases at J, with 22 bases between the two ends. Per germline, CDR1 MDHEN and CDR2 SYDVKM. The CDR3 is made up of 15 amino acids. Here the CDR3 reads CASSLPSDLSTGAFF. Written as DNA, the CDR3 is TGTGCCAGCAGTTTGCCGTCCGACCTGAGTACGGGGGCTTTCTTT.